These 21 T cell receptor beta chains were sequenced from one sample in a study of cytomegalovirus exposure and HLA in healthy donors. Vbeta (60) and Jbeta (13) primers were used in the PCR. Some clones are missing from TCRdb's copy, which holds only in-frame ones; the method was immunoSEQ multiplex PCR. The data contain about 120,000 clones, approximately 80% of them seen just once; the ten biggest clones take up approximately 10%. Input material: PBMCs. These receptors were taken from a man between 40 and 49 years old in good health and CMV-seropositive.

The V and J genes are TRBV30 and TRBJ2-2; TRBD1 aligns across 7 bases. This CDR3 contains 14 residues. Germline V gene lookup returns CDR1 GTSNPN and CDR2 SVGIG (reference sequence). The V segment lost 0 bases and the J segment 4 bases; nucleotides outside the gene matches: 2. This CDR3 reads CAWSVDRTTGELFF. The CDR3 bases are TGTGCCTGGAGTGTGGACAGGACCACCGGGGAGCTGTTTTTT.

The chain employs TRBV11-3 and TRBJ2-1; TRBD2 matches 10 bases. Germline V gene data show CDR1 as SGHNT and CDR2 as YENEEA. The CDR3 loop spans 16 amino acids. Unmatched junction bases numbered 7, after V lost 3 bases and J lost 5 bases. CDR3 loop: CASSFPIAGGNNEQFF. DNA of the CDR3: TGTGCCAGCAGCTTTCCTATAGCGGGGGGAAACAATGAGCAGTTCTTC.

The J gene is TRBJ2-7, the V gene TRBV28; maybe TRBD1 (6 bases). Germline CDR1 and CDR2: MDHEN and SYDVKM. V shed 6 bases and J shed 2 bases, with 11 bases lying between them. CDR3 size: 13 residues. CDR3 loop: CASRPGHPYEQYF. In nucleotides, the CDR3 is TGTGCCAGCAGGCCGGGACACCCCTACGAGCAGTACTTC.

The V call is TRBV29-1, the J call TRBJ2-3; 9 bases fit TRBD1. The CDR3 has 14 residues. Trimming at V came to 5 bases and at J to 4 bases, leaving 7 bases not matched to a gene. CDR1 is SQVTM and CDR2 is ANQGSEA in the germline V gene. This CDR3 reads CSVSWGQGSDTQYF. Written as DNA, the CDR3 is TGCAGCGTTTCATGGGGACAGGGCTCAGATACGCAGTATTTT.

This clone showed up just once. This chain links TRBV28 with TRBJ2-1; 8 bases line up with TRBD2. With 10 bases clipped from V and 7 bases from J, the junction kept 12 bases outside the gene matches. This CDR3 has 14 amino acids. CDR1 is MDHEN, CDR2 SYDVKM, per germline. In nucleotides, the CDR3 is TGTGCCACCCGTGGGCGGGGGGCCTTGAATGAGCAGTTCTTC. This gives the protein CATRGRGALNEQFF.

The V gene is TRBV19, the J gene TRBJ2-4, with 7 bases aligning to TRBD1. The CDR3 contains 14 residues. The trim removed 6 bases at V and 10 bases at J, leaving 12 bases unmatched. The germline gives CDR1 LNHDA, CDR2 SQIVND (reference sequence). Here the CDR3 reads CASRGDRRTRIQYF. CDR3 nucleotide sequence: TGTGCCAGTAGGGGGGACAGACGAACCCGGATTCAGTACTTC.

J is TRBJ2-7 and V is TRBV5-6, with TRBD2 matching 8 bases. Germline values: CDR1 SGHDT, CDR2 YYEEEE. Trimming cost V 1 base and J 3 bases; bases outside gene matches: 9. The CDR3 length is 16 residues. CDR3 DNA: TGTGCCAGCAGCTTGTTGGCGGGGGGCTCCCTCTACGAGCAGTACTTC. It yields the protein CASSLLAGGSLYEQYF.

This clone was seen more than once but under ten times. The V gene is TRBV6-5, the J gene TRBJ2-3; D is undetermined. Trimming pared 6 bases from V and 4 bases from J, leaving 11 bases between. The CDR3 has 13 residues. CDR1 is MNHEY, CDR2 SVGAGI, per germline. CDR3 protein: CASSSYPPDTQYF. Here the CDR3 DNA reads TGTGCCAGCAGCTCCTACCCGCCAGATACGCAGTATTTT.

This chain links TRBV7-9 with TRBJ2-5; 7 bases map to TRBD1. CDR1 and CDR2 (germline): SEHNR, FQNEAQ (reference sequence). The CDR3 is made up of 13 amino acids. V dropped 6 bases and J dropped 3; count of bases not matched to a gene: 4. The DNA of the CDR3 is TGTGCCAGCAGTCGACAGGGAAAAGAGACCCAGTACTTC. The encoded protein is CASSRQGKETQYF.

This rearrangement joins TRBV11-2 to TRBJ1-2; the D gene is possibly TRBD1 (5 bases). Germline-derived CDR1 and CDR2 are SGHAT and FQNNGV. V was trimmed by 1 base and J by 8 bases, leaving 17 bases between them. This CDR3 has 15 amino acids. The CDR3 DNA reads TGTGCCAGCAGCTTAGGGGGGGACGGCGGGTGGGGCTACACCTTC. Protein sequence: CASSLGGDGGWGYTF.

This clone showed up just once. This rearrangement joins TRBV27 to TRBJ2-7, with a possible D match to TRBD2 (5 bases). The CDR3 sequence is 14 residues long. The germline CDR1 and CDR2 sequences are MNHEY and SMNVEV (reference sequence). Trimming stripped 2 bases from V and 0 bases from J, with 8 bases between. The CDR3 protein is CASSLVGSSYEQYF. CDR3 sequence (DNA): TGTGCCAGCAGTTTAGTGGGGAGCTCCTACGAGCAGTACTTC.

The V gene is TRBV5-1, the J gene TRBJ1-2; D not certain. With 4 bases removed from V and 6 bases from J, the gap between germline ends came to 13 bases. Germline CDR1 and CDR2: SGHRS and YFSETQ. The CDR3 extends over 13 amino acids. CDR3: CASSPTRVDGYTF. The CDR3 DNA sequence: TGCGCCAGCAGCCCGACTCGGGTCGATGGCTACACCTTC.

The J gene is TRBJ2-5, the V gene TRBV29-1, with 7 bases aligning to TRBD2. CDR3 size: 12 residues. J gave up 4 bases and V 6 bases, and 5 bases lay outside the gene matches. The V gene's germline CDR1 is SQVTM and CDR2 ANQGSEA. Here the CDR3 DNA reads TGCAGCGTCGGGGGGAGGGCAGAGACCCAGTACTTC. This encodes CSVGGRAETQYF.

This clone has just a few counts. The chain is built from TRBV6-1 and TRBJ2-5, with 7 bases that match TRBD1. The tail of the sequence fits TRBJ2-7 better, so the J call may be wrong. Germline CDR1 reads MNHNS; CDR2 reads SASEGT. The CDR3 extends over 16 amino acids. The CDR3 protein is CASSEKGDSSFYEQYF. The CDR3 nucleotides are TGTGCCAGCAGTGAAAAAGGGGACAGCTCCTTCTACGAGCAGTACTTC.

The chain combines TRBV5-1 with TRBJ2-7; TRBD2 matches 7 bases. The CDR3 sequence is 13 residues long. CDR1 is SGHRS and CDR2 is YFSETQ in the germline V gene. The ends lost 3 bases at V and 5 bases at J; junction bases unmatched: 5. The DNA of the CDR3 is TGCGCCAGCAGCTGGCCGGGAGGTGACGAGCAGTACTTC. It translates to CASSWPGGDEQYF.

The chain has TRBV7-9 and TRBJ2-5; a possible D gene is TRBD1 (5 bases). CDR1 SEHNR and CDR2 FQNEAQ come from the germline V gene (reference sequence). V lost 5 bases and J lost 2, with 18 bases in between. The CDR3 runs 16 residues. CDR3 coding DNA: TGTGCCAGCAGCCCCCTCGTCAGGGCCCTTCAAGAGACCCAGTACTTC. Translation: CASSPLVRALQETQYF.

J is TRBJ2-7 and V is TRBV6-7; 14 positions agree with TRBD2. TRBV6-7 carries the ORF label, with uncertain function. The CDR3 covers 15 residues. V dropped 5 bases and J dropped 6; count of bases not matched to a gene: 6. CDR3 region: CASSIGLAGGSEQYF. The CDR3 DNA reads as TGTGCCAGCAGTATCGGACTAGCGGGGGGTAGCGAGCAGTACTTC.

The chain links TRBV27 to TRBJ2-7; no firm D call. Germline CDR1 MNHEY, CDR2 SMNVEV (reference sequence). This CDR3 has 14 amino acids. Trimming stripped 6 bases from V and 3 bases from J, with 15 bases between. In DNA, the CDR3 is TGTGCCAGCAGCCCCCCCTCGAGGTACTACGAGCAGTACTTC. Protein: CASSPPSRYYEQYF.

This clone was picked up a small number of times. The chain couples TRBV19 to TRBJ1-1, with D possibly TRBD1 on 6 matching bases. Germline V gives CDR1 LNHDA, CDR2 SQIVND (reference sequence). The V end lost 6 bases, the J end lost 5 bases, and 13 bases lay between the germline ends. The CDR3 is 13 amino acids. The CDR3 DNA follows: TGTGCCAGTAGGGACAGTGATACTACTGAAGCTTTCTTT. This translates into CASRDSDTTEAFF.

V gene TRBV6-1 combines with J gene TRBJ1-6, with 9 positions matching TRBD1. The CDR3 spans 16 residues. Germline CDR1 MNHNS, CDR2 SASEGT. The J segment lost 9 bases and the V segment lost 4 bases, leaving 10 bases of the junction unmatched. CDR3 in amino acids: CASSGGLGQGASPLHF. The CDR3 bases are TGTGCCAGCAGTGGAGGGTTGGGACAGGGAGCTTCACCCCTCCACTTT.

DNA of the CDR3: TGTGCCTGCGAACCGGGACAGATAACAAATTCACCCCTCCACTTT. Translating gives CACEPGQITNSPLHF. The chain carries TRBV30 and TRBJ1-6, with 7 nucleotides matching TRBD1. Germline V lookup: CDR1 GTSNPN, CDR2 SVGIG (reference sequence). The CDR3 is made up of 15 amino acids. V lost 6 bases, J lost 7 bases, and 12 bases stayed unmatched. Full variable domain (outside the CDR3, taken from reference TRBV30 and TRBJ1-6): SQTIHQWPATLVQPVGSPLSLECTVEGTSNPNLYWYRQAAGRGLQLLFYSVGIGQISSEVPQNLSASRPQDRQFILSSKKLLLSDSGFYLCACEPGQITNSPLHFGNGTRLTVT.